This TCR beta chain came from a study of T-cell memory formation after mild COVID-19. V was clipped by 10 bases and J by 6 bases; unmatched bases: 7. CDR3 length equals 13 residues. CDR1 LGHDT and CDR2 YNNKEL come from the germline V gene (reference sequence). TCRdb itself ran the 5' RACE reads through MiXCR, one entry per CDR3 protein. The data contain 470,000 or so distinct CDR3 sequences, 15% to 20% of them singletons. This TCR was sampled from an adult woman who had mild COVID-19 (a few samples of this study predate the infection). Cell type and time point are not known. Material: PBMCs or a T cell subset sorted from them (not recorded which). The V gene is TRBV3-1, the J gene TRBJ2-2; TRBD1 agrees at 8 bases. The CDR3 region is CAIRTGTAGELFF. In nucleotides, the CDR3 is TGTGCCATCCGGACAGGGACGGCCGGGGAGCTGTTTTTT.